The source of this TCR beta chain is a study of Graves' ophthalmopathy and Graves' hyperthyroidism. This clonotype has just a few counts. The antigen is undetermined. RNA transcripts served as template for amplifying TCR beta CDR3 sequences. First-round RT-PCR relied on HTBI primers, and a second-round multiplex PCR came next. From the multiplex PCR reads, TCRdb called clonotypes with MiXCR, one entry per CDR3 protein. The sample has around 670,000 distinct CDR3 sequences, 40% seen once; the top ten hold roughly 45%. General study results and limits: Ophthalmopathy progression was predicted with 65% to 71% sensitivity and approximately 72% specificity. Blood shared most expanded thyroid clonotypes above 0.001 frequency.

This TCR was sampled from an adult man with Graves' ophthalmopathy. Sequenced sample: peripheral blood.

CDR3 protein: CSARPREAYEQYF. CDR3 bases: TGCAGTGCTAGACCCAGGGAGGCCTACGAGCAGTACTTC. The chain is built from TRBV20-1 and TRBJ2-7; D is possibly TRBD2 (6 bases). Germline V lookup: CDR1 DFQATT, CDR2 SNEGSKA (reference sequence). The V and J ends lost 2 bases and 2 bases respectively, with 10 bases between them. The CDR3 has 13 amino acids.